The source of this TCR beta chain is a study of blood T cell dynamics during melanoma immunotherapy. About the research overall: Standard first-line treatment here was pembrolizumab or nivolumab plus ipilimumab in metastatic melanoma.

Each bulk PBMC sample had approximately 400 ng DNA loaded. Measured with immunoSEQ multiplex PCR; TCRdb has only the in-frame clones, and not every one. The sample has 13,000 to 15,000 clones, roughly 89% seen once. Study findings and constraints: Clones driving repertoire changes may be melanoma-specific or general immune activation.

The time point is: week 3, after first cycle of checkpoint inhibitor. Disease control meant complete response, partial response or stable disease at 12 weeks. Remarks on this clone: Its antigen is undetermined.

This TCR came from a human donor with melanoma. The material was blood, obtained from a patient treated with checkpoint blockade.

The CDR3 protein is CASSLSASVYNEQFF. CDR3 DNA sequence: TGTGCCAGCAGCTTATCGGCTAGCGTCTACAATGAGCAGTTCTTC. This chain uses TRBV7-6 with TRBJ2-1; the D gene is possibly TRBD2 (6 bases). The CDR3 contains 15 residues. Germline V gene data show CDR1 as SGHVS and CDR2 as FNYEAQ. Trimming left V 2 bases short and J 3 bases short, with 11 bases between.